The T cell receptor (beta chain) under discussion was sequenced for a study of vaccination and CD4 T cells after COVID-19. V trimming: 6 bases; J trimming: 1 base; junction bases outside the gene matches: 12. The CDR3 is 17 residues long. Germline assignment: CDR1 LNHDA and CDR2 SQIVND (reference sequence). The Oncomine TCR Beta short-read assay sequenced DNA from cultured CD4+ T cells. TCRdb called the PCR reads again in MiXCR, with one record for every CDR3 protein. The sample lists more than 7,000 distinct CDR3 sequences, approximately 57% seen once, with about 15% in the top ten. Treatment meaning: roughly 10-day PBMC culture with coronavirus spike peptide pools or control peptides (ViraFEST assay). With respect to this clonotype: Its antigen is as yet unknown.

The rearrangement links TRBV19 to TRBJ2-3; 8 bases map to TRBD1. This sequence originates from a human donor with COVID-19. Sequences were derived from cultured CD4+ T cells from blood, sampled after SARS-CoV-2 vaccination. For the CDR3, the DNA is TGTGCCAGTAGGGGGCAGGGGGCGCGTGGTGGCACAGATACGCAGTATTTT. Protein product: CASRGQGARGGTDTQYF.